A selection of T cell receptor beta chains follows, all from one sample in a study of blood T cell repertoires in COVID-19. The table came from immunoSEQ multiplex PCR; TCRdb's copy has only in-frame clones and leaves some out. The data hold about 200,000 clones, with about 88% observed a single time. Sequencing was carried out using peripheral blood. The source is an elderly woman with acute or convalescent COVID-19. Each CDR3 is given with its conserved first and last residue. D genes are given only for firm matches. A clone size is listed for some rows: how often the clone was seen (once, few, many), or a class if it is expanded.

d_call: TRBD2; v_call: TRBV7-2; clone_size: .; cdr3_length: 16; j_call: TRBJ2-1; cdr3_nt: TGTGCCAGCAGCCGTACTAGCGGGGTCTCCTACAATGAGCAGTTCTTC; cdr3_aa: CASSRTSGVSYNEQFF
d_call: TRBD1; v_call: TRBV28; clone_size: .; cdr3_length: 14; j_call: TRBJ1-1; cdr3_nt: TGTGCCAGCACCCTCGGGCGACAGGGATTAGTGGCTTTCTTT; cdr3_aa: CASTLGRQGLVAFF
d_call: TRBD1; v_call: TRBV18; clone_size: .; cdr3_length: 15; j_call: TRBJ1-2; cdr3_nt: TGTGCCAGCACACCGACGGGACAGGTCAACTATGGCTACACCTTC; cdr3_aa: CASTPTGQVNYGYTF
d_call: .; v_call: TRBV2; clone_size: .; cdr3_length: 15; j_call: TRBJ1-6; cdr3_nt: TGTGCCAGCAGTGATAAGGCAGGGAGGAATTCACCCCTCCACTTT; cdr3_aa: CASSDKAGRNSPLHF
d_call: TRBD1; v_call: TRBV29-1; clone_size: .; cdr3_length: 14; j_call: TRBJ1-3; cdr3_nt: TGCAGCGCCAGAGGGACAGGGGGTAGAAACACCATATATTTT; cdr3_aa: CSARGTGGRNTIYF
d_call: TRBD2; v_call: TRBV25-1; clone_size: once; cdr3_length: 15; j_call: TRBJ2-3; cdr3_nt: TGTGCCAGCAGTCGGACTAGCGGCAGTTTAGATACGCAGTATTTT; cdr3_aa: CASSRTSGSLDTQYF
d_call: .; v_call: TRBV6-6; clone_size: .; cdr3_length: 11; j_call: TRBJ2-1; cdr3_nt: TGTGCCAGCAGTTATATCTATGAGCAGTTCTTC; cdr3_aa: CASSYIYEQFF
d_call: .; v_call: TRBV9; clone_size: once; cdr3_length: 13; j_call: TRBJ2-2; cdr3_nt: TGTGCCAGCAGCCCGCTTAGTGCAACGGAGCTGTTTTTT; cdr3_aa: CASSPLSATELFF
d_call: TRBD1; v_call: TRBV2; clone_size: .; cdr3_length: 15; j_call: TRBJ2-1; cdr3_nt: TGTGCCAGCAGTTCTACGGACAGGGGTCCCAATGAGCAGTTCTTC; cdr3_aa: CASSSTDRGPNEQFF
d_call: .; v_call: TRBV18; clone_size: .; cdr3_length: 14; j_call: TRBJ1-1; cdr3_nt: TGTGCCAGCTCGCCCTTGACAGGGAACACTGAAGCTTTCTTT; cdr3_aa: CASSPLTGNTEAFF
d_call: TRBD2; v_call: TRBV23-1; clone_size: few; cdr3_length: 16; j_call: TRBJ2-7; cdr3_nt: TGCGCCAGCAGTCAATATGGGGGGGGAGTAACCTACGAGCAGTACTTC; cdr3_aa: CASSQYGGGVTYEQYF
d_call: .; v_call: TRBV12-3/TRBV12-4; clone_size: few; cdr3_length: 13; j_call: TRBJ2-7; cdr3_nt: TGTGCCAGCAGGACAGGAGCTCTCTACGAGCAGTACTTC; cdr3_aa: CASRTGALYEQYF
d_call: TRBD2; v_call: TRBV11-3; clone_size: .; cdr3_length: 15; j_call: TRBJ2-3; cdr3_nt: TGTGCCAGCAGCTTAGGCGGGAGCACAACAGATACGCAGTATTTT; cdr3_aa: CASSLGGSTTDTQYF
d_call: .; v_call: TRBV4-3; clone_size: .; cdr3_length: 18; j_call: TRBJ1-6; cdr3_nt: TGCGCCAGCAGCCAAGACTATGATGAGCCCTCCTATAATTCACCCCTCCACTTT; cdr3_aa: CASSQDYDEPSYNSPLHF
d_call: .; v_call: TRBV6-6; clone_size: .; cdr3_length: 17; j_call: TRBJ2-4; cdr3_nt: TGTGCCAGCAGTCTCGGAGGACAGAGCCTAGCCAAAAACATTCAGTACTTC; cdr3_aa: CASSLGGQSLAKNIQYF